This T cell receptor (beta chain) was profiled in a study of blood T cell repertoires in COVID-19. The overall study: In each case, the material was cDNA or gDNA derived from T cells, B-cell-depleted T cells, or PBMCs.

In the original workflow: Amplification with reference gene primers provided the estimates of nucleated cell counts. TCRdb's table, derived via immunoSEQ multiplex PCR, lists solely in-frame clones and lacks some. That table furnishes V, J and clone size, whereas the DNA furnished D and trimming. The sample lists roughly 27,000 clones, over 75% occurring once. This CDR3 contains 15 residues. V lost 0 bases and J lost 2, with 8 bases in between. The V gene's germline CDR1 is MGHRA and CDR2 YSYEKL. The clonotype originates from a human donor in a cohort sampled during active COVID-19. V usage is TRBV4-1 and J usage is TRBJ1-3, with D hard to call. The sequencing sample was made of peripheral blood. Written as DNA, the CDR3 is TGCGCCAGCAGCCAAGAACCCGGTCCTGGAAACACCATATATTTT. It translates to CASSQEPGPGNTIYF.